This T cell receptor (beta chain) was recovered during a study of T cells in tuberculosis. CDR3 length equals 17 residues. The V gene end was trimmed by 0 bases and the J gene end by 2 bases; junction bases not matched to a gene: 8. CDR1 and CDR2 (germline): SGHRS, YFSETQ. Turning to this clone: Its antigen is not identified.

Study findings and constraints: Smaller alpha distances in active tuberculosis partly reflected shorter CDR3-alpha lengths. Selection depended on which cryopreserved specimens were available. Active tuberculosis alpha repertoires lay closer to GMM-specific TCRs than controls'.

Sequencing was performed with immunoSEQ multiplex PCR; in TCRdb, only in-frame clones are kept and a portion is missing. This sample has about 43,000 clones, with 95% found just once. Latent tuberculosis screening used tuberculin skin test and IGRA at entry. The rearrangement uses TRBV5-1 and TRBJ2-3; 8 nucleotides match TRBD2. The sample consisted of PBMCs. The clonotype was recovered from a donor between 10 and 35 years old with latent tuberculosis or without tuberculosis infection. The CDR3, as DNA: TGCGCCAGCAGCTTGGTAACTCGCGGGGGGTCCACAGATACGCAGTATTTT. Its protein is CASSLVTRGGSTDTQYF.